This T cell receptor (beta chain) was recovered during a study of CD8+ T cells in alopecia areata (dated by TCRdb to the late 2010s). Some background on the complete study: Treated patients were enrolled in an open-label pilot trial of oral tofacitinib at 5 to 10 mg twice daily for moderate-to-severe alopecia areata. Tofacitinib was given for 6 to 18 months, followed by 6 months of follow-up off drug to assess delayed response and recurrence. The SALT score, which quantifies the percentage of affected scalp surface area, was used to measure disease severity in treated patients. To study T cell clonal expansion in alopecia areata, the researchers applied high-throughput TCRbeta sequencing to both the C3H/HeJ mouse model and human patients. In humans, TCRbeta sequencing was performed on scalp tissue and on sorted CD4+ and CD8+ peripheral blood T cells from healthy controls and from patients with patchy or totalis/universalis alopecia areata. Biopsies were taken from tofacitinib-treated patients at baseline and again at 4 and 24 weeks into treatment, and several of those patients also had a later scalp biopsy. Scalp clonality was compared across normal scalp (n=4), patchy alopecia areata scalp (n=8), and alopecia totalis/universalis scalp (n=8). RNA was obtained with the PAXgene miRNA kit for fixed scalp, the miRNeasy kit for PBMCs, and the RNeasy kit for mouse skin. immunoSEQ multiplex PCR using 35 Vbeta forward primers and 13 Jbeta reverse primers was used to amplify TCRbeta CDR3 regions.

V is cut by 0 bases and J by 4 bases, and the space between the germline ends is 17 bases. From its cysteine to its phenylalanine, the CDR3 spans 17 amino acids. Only the CDR3 part of the read is kept: 51 bases, read in frame from the first base. CDR1 and CDR2, per the germline V gene, are KGHSH and LQKENI. Preparation of the library involved the immunoSEQ multiplex PCR assay. RNA was extracted from all samples and reverse transcribed into cDNA as template for TCR sequencing. SuperScript III was used to make first-strand cDNA, primed with a 2:1 mix of oligo-dT and random hexamers. A synthetic immune receptor repertoire was used to measure amplification bias, and any remaining bias was corrected computationally. The authors' analysis ran thus. Raw reads were preprocessed to remove errors, and CDR3 was defined by IMGT conventions from the conserved cysteine to phenylalanine. Clonality was computed as 1 minus the Shannon entropy, with the entropy normalized by log2 of the number of productive unique TCRs. Whether each scalp clone was CD4 or CD8 was inferred by checking scalp TCRbeta sequences against the CD4 and CD8 repertoires from sorted blood. Held by TCRdb, this immuneACCESS table contains in-frame sequences only and omits some clones. Under half of the omission traces to an unresolved V gene where checked; the cause of the rest is unknown. V, J and clone size were drawn from that table, and D and trimming were deduced from the DNA. This sample has 160,000 or so clones in its table, and roughly 50% of those were observed once. The top ten clonotypes cover 16% of the sample.

For this clone: It lacks a known antigen. Per-base qualities were not stored, and no clone one base away is much larger.

Overall results and qualifications from the work: Unlike mouse skin, where gammadelta T cells dominate, normal human skin contains resident alphabeta T cells that get sequenced too, which complicates analysis of the scalp TCR repertoire. Because the treated cohort was small and included a single nonresponder, larger studies are needed to assess links between baseline CD8+ expansion and response. Many expanded lesional clones persisted in scalp and blood during tofacitinib treatment, which may partly explain relapse after stopping treatment. TCR sequences shared between patients were less clear than in mice, possibly partly because of HLA diversity in the patient population. Scalp clonality and the number of expanded CD8+ clones among the top 100 scalp clones were significantly decreased by tofacitinib. Compared with normal scalp, lesional scalp had higher clonality and more expanded CD8+ clones, particularly in alopecia totalis/universalis, a pattern that suggests antigenic drive.

The treatment or condition label of this sample denotes: oral pan-JAK inhibitor, 5-10 mg twice daily. Lesional scalp punch biopsies and peripheral blood were collected from alopecia areata patients. PBMCs were isolated by density centrifugation and stained for CD3, CD4 and CD8, and CD4+ and CD8+ T cells were sorted on a FACSAria. This material consisted of CD4+ T cells sorted from blood, taken between weeks 55 and 65, from a patient treated with tofacitinib. The receptor was derived from a human donor with alopecia areata. The rearranged segments are TRBV18 and TRBJ2-3; the D gene is perhaps TRBD1 or TRBD2, each of them matching over 5 bases. The CDR3 has the sequence CASSPPRGMQEADTQYF. DNA sequence: TGTGCCAGCTCACCACCGAGGGGCATGCAAGAGGCAGATACGCAGTATTTT.